Listed below are T cell receptor beta chains from one sample, sequenced in a study of T cell repertoires in cytomegalovirus infection. TCRdb re-called the reads through MiXCR, storing one row per CDR3 protein. The sample yields over 450,000 distinct CDR3 sequences, about 11% seen once. The sample comprised PBMCs. Receptors originate from a human donor in good health (CMV status not recorded). Some clones in this sample may be carry-over from other donors' samples. Both conserved end residues are part of each CDR3.

j_call v_call cdr3_aa
TRBJ1-3 TRBV6-1 CASSDPDSRNTIYF
TRBJ2-6 TRBV4-1 CASSQPGQEISGANVLTF
TRBJ1-1 TRBV28 CASSSIRGTAVNTEAFF
TRBJ2-2 TRBV6-6 CASTGQGTGELFF
TRBJ1-6 TRBV27 CASSLQGATPSLHF
TRBJ2-5 TRBV6-5 CASSYGLAGGPETQYF
TRBJ2-1 TRBV6-5 CASSYSYRGGNEQFF
TRBJ2-1 TRBV12-3/TRBV12-4 CASSPSGSANNEQFF
TRBJ1-4 TRBV29-1 CSVAGGPNEKLFF
TRBJ2-7 TRBV6-5 CASSYTKAQNEQYF
TRBJ2-1 TRBV10-3 CAIRDRVVNEQFF
TRBJ2-5 TRBV7-3 CASSLSDSTKETQYF
TRBJ1-2 TRBV12-3/TRBV12-4 CASRRTARDGYTF
TRBJ2-7 TRBV6-2/TRBV6-3 CASSYSETGSEQYF
TRBJ2-1 TRBV19 CASTSGDRRPSYNEQFF
TRBJ1-1 TRBV7-2 CASRTGTGAHTEAFF
TRBJ1-6 TRBV27 CASSYPRDRGNSPLHF
TRBJ1-6 TRBV20-1 CSARDWTRGSPLHF
TRBJ2-2 TRBV11-3 CASSSIHTGELFF
TRBJ1-2 TRBV4-1 CASSQTQGQGGGYTF
TRBJ2-7 TRBV12-3/TRBV12-4 CASRPPSPAEQYF
TRBJ2-2 TRBV10-3 CAISEPENTGELFF
TRBJ2-7 TRBV11-2 CASSPLTGYNEQYF
TRBJ2-3 TRBV5-4 CASSFVAGPTDTQYF
TRBJ1-5 TRBV12-3/TRBV12-4 CASSLTAGAYSNQPQHF
TRBJ1-1 TRBV5-5 CASSLASDTEAFF